The sequence of this TCR beta chain was determined in a study of blood T cell repertoires in COVID-19 (TCRdb year 2020). With regard to the full study: Samples from collaborators originated in the United States, Italy and Spain and spanned both the acute and convalescent phases of COVID-19. The prospective study material was composed of cDNA or gDNA derived from T cells, B-cell-depleted T cells, or PBMCs. Deeply sampled blood TCRbeta repertoires from subjects exposed to, actively infected with, or recovered from COVID-19 were included in the dataset. The repertoires were released in a freely available public database intended as a resource for research on the immune response to SARS-CoV-2. The samples were drawn from the first 160 participants of the ongoing ImmuneRACE study and from 950 to 1,500 subjects provided by 6 global collaborators. The sample metadata nearly always contained a de-identified subject ID, COVID-19 status, age in years and sex. Where available, HLA class I and class II types were taken from metadata supplied by the sample provider and were not determined by assay-based typing.

TCRbeta CDR3 regions were amplified from genomic DNA by means of the immunoSEQ Assay, a bias-controlled multiplex PCR. As for how the authors treated the data: The number of nucleated cells in each sample was estimated by amplification of reference gene primers within the assay. To quantify the absolute abundance of each unique TCRbeta CDR3 rearrangement, sequence reads were collapsed and filtered. For each sample, productive Simpson clonality was calculated as the square root of Simpson's diversity index across productive rearrangements. The table comes from immuneACCESS by way of TCRdb, which keeps in-frame sequences with V and J called. Part of the clones is missing from these tables; in studies checked, under half for an unresolved V gene and the rest for unknown reasons. The DNA was the basis for D and trimming; V, J and clone size are from that table. This sample holds 90,000 to 100,000 clones; 84% were observed only once. 2% of the sample belongs to the ten largest clones.

Overall study results and their limits: The quantity of clinical and demographic metadata differed by source and by participant and was supplied without curation.

Whole blood was collected in K2EDTA tubes by collaborating institutions according to the institutions' own protocols. For TCRbeta analysis, collaborator samples were shipped as frozen whole blood, as isolated PBMCs, or as DNA extracted from either sample type. This clone was picked up one time. Its antigen specificity is not known. The record has no base qualities; no much larger clone is one base away. According to the germline V gene, CDR1 reads MGHRA and CDR2 reads YSYEKL. Including the terminal cysteine and phenylalanine, the CDR3 comprises 16 residues. Just the 48-base CDR3 DNA is kept, in frame starting at base 1. Trimming removed 4 bases from V and 1 base from J; the gene matches leave 4 bases unexplained.

The rearranged chain carries TRBV4-1 and TRBJ2-4, with 10 bases in between that match TRBD1. This receptor was taken from a man between 70 and 80 years old with active or convalescent COVID-19. Sequenced input: peripheral blood. The nucleotides read TGCGCCAGCAGCCCAGGACAGGGGGTCGCCAAAAACATTCAGTACTTC. The encoded protein is CASSPGQGVAKNIQYF.